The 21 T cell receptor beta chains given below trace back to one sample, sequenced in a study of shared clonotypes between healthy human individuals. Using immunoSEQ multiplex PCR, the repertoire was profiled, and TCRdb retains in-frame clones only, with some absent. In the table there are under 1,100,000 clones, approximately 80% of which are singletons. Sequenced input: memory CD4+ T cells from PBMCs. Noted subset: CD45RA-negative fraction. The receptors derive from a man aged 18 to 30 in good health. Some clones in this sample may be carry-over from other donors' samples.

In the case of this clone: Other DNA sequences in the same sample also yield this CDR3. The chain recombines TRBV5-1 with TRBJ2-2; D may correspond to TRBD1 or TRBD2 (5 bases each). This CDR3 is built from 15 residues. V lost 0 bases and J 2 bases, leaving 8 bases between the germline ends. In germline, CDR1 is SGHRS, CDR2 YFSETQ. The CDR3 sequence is CASSLVRGNTGELFF. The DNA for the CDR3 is TGCGCCAGCAGCTTGGTGAGGGGAAACACCGGGGAGCTGTTTTTT.

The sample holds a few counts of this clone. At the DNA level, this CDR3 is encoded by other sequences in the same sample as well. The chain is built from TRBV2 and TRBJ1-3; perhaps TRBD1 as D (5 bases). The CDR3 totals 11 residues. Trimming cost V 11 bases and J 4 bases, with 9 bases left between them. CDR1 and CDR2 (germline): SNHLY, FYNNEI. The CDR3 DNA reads TGTGCCTCATACAGGGGAAACACCATATATTTT. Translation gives CASYRGNTIYF.

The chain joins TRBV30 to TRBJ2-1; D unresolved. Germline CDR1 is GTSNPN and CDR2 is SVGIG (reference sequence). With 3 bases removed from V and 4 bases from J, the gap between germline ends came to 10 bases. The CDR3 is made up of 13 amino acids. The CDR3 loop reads CAWRPTLYNEQFF. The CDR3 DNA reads TGTGCCTGGAGGCCCACCCTTTACAATGAGCAGTTCTTC.

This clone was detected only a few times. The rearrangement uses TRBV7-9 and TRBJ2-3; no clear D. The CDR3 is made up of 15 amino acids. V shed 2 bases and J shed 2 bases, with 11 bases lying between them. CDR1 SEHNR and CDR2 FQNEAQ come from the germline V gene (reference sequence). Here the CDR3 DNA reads TGTGCCAGCAGCTTATTATCACAGATCACAGATACGCAGTATTTT. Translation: CASSLLSQITDTQYF.

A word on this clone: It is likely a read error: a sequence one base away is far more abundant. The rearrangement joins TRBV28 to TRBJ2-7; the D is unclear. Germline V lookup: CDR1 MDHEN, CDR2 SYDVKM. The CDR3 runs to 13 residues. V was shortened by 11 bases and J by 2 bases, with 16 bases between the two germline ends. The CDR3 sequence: CACSSGGPYEQYF. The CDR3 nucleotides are TGTGCCTGCTCCTCTGGCGGTCCCTACGAGCAGTACTTC.

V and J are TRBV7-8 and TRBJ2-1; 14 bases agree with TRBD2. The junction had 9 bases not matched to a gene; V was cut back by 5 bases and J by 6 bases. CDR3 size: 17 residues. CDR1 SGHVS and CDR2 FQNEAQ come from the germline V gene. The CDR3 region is CASSHRLAGGKVNEQFF. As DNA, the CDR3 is TGTGCCAGCAGCCACCGACTAGCGGGAGGGAAGGTCAATGAGCAGTTCTTC.

Written as DNA, the CDR3 is TGTGCCAGTAGTACCCCCGACGGTAACTATGGCTACACCTTC. It yields the protein CASSTPDGNYGYTF. The chain joins TRBV19 to TRBJ1-2, with D unresolved. CDR3 size: 14 residues. Germline lookup yields CDR1 LNHDA and CDR2 SQIVND (reference sequence). The V and J ends lost 4 bases and 1 base respectively, with 10 bases between them.

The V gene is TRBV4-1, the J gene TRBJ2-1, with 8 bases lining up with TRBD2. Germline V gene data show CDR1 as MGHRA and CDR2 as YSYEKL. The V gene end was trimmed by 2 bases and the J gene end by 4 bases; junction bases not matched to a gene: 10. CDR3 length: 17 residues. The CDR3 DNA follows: TGCGCCAGCAGCCAACCGAGCGGGAGAGGGGCTTACAATGAGCAGTTCTTC. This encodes CASSQPSGRGAYNEQFF.

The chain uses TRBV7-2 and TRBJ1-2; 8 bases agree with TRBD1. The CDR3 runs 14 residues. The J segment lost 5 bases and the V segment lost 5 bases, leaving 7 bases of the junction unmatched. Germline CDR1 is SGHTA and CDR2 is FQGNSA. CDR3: CASSKGQGLYGYTF. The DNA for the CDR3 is TGTGCCAGCAGCAAAGGACAGGGCCTATATGGCTACACCTTC.

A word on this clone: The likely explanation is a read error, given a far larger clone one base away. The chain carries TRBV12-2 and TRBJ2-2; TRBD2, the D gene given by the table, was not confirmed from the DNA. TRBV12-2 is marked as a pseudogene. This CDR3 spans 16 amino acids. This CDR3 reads CASRSGLAGATGELFF. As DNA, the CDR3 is TGTGCAAGTCGCTCAGGACTAGCGGGGGCCACCGGGGAGCTGTTTTTT.

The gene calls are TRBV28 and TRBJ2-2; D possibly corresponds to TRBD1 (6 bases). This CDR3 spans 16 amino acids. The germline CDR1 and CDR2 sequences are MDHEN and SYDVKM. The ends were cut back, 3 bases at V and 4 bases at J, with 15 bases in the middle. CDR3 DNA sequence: TGTGCCAGCAGTTTGCGTCTCGGACAGATCACCGGGGAGCTGTTTTTT. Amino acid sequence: CASSLRLGQITGELFF.

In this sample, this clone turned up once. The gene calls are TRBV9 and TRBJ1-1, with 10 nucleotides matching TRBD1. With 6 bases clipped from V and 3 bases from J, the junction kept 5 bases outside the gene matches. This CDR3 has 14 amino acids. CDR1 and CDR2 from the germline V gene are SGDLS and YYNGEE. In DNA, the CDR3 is TGTGCCAGCACTAGACAGGGGGCTGACACTGAAGCTTTCTTT. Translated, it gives CASTRQGADTEAFF.

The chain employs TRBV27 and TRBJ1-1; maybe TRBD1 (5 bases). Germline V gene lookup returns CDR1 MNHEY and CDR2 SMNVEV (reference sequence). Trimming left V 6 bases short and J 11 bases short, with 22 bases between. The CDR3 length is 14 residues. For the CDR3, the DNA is TGTGCCAGCAGGGACCTTTCGGGGGGAAGCGGGGCTTTCTTT. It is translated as CASRDLSGGSGAFF.

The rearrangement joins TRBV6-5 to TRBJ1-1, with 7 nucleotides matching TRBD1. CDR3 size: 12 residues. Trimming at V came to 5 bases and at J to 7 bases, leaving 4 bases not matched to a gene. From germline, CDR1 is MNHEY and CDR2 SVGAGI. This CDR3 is CASSRQGSEAFF. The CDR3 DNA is TGTGCCAGCAGTAGACAGGGAAGTGAAGCTTTCTTT.

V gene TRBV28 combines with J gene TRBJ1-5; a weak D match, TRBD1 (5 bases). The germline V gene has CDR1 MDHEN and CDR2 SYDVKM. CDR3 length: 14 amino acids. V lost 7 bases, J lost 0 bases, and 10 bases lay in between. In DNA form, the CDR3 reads TGTGCCAGCACCCGACAGAATAGCAATCAGCCCCAGCATTTT. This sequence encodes CASTRQNSNQPQHF.

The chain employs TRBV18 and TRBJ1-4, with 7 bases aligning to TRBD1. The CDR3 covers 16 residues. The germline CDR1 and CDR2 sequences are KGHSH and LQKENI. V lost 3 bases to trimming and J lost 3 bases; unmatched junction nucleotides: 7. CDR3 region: CASSPGQVGANEKLFF. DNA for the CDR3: TGTGCCAGCTCACCTGGACAGGTTGGGGCTAATGAAAAACTGTTTTTT. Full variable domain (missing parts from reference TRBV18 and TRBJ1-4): NAGVMQNPRHLVRRRGQEARLRCSPMKGHSHVYWYRQLPEEGLKFMVYLQKENIIDESGMPKERFSAEFPKEGPSILRIQQVVRGDSAAYFCASSPGQVGANEKLFFGSGTQLSVL.

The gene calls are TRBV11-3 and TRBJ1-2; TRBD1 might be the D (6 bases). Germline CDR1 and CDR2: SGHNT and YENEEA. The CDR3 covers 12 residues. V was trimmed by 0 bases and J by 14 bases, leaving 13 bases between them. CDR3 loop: CASSLDQGGLTF. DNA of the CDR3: TGTGCCAGCAGCTTAGATCAAGGGGGATTAACCTTC.

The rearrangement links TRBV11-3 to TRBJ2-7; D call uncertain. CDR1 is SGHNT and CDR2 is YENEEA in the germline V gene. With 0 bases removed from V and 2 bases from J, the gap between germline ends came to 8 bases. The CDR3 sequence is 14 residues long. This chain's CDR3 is CASSLDPHPYEQYF. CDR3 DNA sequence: TGTGCCAGCAGCTTAGATCCTCACCCCTACGAGCAGTACTTC. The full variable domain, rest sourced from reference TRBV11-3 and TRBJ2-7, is EAGVVQSPRYKIIEKKQPVAFWCNPISGHNTLYWYLQNLGQGPELLIRYENEEAVDDSQLPKDRFSAERLKGVDSTLKIQPAELGDSAVYLCASSLDPHPYEQYFGPGTRLTVT.

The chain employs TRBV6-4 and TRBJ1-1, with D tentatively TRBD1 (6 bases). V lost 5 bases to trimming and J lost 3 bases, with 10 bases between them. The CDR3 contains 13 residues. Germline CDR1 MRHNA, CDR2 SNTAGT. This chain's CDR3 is CASSTGLYTEAFF. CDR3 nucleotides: TGTGCCAGCAGTACAGGGTTGTACACTGAAGCTTTCTTT.

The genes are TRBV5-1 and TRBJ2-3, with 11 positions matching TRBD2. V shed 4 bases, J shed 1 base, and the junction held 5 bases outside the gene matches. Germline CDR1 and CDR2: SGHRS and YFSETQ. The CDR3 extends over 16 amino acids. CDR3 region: CASSLAGGWGTDTQYF. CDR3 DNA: TGCGCCAGCAGCCTAGCGGGAGGTTGGGGCACAGATACGCAGTATTTT.

CDR3 amino acids: CASSGDRILFTEAFF. The CDR3 DNA follows: TGTGCCAGCAGTGGGGACAGGATATTGTTCACTGAAGCTTTCTTT. The gene calls are TRBV6-1 and TRBJ1-1; TRBD1 matches 8 bases. CDR1 and CDR2 (germline): MNHNS, SASEGT. V was pared by 4 bases and J by 4 bases, with 8 bases of the junction left unmatched. The CDR3 is made up of 15 amino acids.